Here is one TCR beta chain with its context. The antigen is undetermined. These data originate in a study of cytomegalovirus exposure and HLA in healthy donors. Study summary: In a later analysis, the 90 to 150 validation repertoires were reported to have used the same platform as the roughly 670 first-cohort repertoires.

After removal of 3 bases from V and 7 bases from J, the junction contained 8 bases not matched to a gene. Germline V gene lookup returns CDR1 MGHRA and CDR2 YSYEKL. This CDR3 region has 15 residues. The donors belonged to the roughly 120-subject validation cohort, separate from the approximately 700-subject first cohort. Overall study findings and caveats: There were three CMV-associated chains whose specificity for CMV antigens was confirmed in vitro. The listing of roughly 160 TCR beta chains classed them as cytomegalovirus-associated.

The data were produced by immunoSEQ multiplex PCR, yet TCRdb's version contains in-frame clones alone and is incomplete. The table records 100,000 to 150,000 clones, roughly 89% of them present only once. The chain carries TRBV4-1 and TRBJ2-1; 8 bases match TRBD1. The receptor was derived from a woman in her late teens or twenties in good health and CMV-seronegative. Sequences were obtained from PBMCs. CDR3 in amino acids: CASSQGGQGLNEQFF. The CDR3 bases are TGCGCCAGCAGCCAGGGAGGACAGGGTCTGAATGAGCAGTTCTTC.